The entry below gives a single TCR beta chain sequence along with its context. These data originate in a study of control samples from healthy donors and cancer patients. Clones were read by immunoSEQ multiplex PCR, and TCRdb kept only the in-frame ones, dropping some. The table includes 150,000 to 200,000 clones, around nine tenths detected once. This sequence originates from a man younger than 35 in good health. Sequenced input: blood.

In nucleotides, the CDR3 is TGCAGTGCTAGTAGGGAAGCCAACCAAGAGACCCAGTACTTC. Its translation is CSASREANQETQYF. The chain recombines TRBV20-1 with TRBJ2-5; D gene uncertain. The germline V gene encodes CDR1 DFQATT and CDR2 SNEGSKA (reference sequence). V was cut by 3 bases and J by 0 bases, with 11 bases left in between. The CDR3 length is 14 residues.